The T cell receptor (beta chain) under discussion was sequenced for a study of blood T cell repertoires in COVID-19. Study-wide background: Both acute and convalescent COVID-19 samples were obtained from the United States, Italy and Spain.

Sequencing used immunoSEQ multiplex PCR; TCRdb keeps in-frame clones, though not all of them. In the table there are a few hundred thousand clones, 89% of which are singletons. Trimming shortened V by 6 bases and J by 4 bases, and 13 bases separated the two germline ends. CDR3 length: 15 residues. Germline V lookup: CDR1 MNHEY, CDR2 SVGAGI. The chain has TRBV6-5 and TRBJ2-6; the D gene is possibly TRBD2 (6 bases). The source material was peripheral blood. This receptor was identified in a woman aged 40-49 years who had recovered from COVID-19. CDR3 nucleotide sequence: TGTGCCAGCAGGGGACTCCTACGGGGGGCCAACGTCCTGACTTTC. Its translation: CASRGLLRGANVLTF.